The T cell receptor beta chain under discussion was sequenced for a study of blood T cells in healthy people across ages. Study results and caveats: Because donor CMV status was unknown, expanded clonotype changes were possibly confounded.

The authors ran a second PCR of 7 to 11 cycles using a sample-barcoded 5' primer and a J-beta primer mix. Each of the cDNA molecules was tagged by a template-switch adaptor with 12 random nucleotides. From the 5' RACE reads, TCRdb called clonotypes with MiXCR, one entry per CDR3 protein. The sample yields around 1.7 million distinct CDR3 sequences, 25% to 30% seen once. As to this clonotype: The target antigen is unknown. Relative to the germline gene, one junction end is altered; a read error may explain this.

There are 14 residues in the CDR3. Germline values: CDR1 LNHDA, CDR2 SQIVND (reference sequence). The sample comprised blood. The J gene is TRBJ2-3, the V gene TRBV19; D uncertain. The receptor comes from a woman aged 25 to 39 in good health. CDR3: CASTPRVGSDTQYF. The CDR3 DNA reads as TGTGCCAGTACCCCCCGGGTGGGATCAGATACACAGTATTTT.